A selection of T cell receptor beta chains follows, all from one sample in a study of shared clonotypes between healthy human individuals. The method was immunoSEQ multiplex PCR; TCRdb's version includes in-frame clones alone and lacks a portion of them. Of some 2,000,000 clones listed, about 94% were seen once; the top ten hold over 0.1%. Material: naive CD4+ T cells sorted from blood. These receptor sequences come from a man younger than 35 in good health. The CDR3 runs from the conserved cysteine through the conserved F or W. The order of the fields is V gene, D gene, clone size, J gene, CDR3 length, CDR3 DNA, CDR3 protein. D genes are given only for firm matches. Clone sizes are given selectively: once, few, many, or a class where the clone is expanded.

TRBV11-2,TRBD1,NA,TRBJ1-1,14,TGTGCCAGCAGCGGGGCCATTTACAGGGGGCGGGCTTTCTTT,CASSGAIYRGRAFF
TRBV30,TRBD1,NA,TRBJ1-1,13,TGTGCCTCGACAGGGAAGCTGAACACTGAAGCTTTCTTT,CASTGKLNTEAFF
TRBV19,NA,NA,TRBJ1-2,13,TGTGCCAGTAGTCCACGGACAGTGGATGGCTACACCTTC,CASSPRTVDGYTF
TRBV10-3,TRBD1,NA,TRBJ2-7,13,TGTGCCATCAGGCGACAGGGGTCCTACGAGCAGTACTTC,CAIRRQGSYEQYF
TRBV19,NA,NA,TRBJ1-5,15,TGTGCCAGTAGTATTAGCCAGGGAAGCAATCAGCCCCAGCATTTT,CASSISQGSNQPQHF
TRBV1,NA,few,TRBJ2-3,16,TGCACCAGCAGCCGGACTGAGCGGGAATTCACAGATACGCAGTATTTT,CTSSRTEREFTDTQYF
TRBV19,NA,NA,TRBJ2-3,16,TGTGCCAGTAGTGTCGCTTTGGCAAGATCCACAGATACGCAGTATTTT,CASSVALARSTDTQYF
TRBV28,TRBD1,NA,TRBJ1-3,15,TGTGCCAGCAGCTACGGACAGGGGAAAGGAAACACCATATATTTT,CASSYGQGKGNTIYF
TRBV7-9,TRBD2,NA,TRBJ2-7,18,TGTGCCAGCAGCTTAAGATCTCCGACTAGCGGGGCCTCCTACGAGCAGTACTTC,CASSLRSPTSGASYEQYF
TRBV10-3,TRBD1,NA,TRBJ2-2,14,TGTGCCATCAGTGAGTCACAGGGGGACCGGGAGCTGTTTTTT,CAISESQGDRELFF
TRBV28,NA,once,TRBJ1-6,14,TGTGCCAGCAGGTCAGGAGTTTTCAACTCACCCCTCCACTTT,CASRSGVFNSPLHF
TRBV15,NA,once,TRBJ2-5,16,TGTGCCACCAGCAGAGTCGTTTGGGGGGATCAAGAGACCCAGTACTTC,CATSRVVWGDQETQYF
TRBV19,TRBD2,NA,TRBJ2-5,17,TGTGCCAGTAGTATTTCTTCTTGGCTAGCGGGAGGAGAGACCCAGTACTTC,CASSISSWLAGGETQYF
TRBV30,TRBD1,NA,TRBJ2-2,15,TGTGCCTGGAACCGACAGGGCCCCTACGCCGGGGAGCTGTTTTTT,CAWNRQGPYAGELFF
TRBV6-5,TRBD1,NA,TRBJ2-7,12,TGTGCCAGCAGTTCCACAGGGGGGGAGCAGTACTTC,CASSSTGGEQYF
TRBV7-9,TRBD1,NA,TRBJ1-1,16,TGTGCCAGCAGCTTACAGGGGGCGCGCCAGGACACTGAAGCTTTCTTT,CASSLQGARQDTEAFF
TRBV7-2,NA,NA,TRBJ1-1,14,TGTGCCAGCAGCTTATTTGCCATGAACACTGAAGCTTTCTTT,CASSLFAMNTEAFF
TRBV19,NA,NA,TRBJ1-5,13,TGTGCCAGTAGTTCGGTGGGTGGTCAGCCCCAGCATTTT,CASSSVGGQPQHF
TRBV7-3,TRBD1,NA,TRBJ1-3,19,TGTGCCAGCAGCTTAACGCCCGGACAGGGGGCGAGCTCTGGAAACACCATATATTTT,CASSLTPGQGASSGNTIYF
TRBV19,NA,NA,TRBJ1-2,13,TGTGCCAGTAGTAGGGAGGGCCCTTATGGCTACACCTTC,CASSREGPYGYTF
TRBV30,NA,NA,TRBJ2-7,13,TGTGCCTGGAGTTCAGGGGGAGGTCTCGAGCAGTACTTC,CAWSSGGGLEQYF
TRBV7-2,NA,NA,TRBJ2-7,15,TGTGCCAGCAGCTTAGGGTCGACGCAGGTCGGGGCCCAGAACTTC,CASSLGSTQVGAQNF
TRBV7-2,NA,NA,TRBJ2-4,14,TGTGCCAGCAGCGACGGGGGCTCAAAAAACATTCAGTACTTC,CASSDGGSKNIQYF
TRBV5-1,TRBD1,NA,TRBJ1-3,15,TGCGCCAGCAGAGAGACAGGGGTCTCTGGAAACACCATATATTTT,CASRETGVSGNTIYF
TRBV4-1,NA,NA,TRBJ2-3,15,TGCGCCAGCAGCCAGAGACAGGACTGGGGAGATACGCAGTATTTT,CASSQRQDWGDTQYF
TRBV6-1,NA,once,TRBJ1-2,13,TGTGCCAGCAGTGAGTTACAGAACTATGGCTACACCTTC,CASSELQNYGYTF
TRBV5-1,NA,NA,TRBJ2-3,15,TGCGCCAGCAGCTTGGGACCGAGCCCCACAGATACGCAGTATTTT,CASSLGPSPTDTQYF
TRBV6-5,NA,once,TRBJ2-7,12,TGTGCCAGCAGTTACTTGGGTAACGAGCAGTACTTC,CASSYLGNEQYF
TRBV27,NA,NA,TRBJ2-7,14,TGTGCCAGCAGTGCCGGGACACCCGCCTACGAGCAGTACTTC,CASSAGTPAYEQYF
TRBV6-5,TRBD1,NA,TRBJ1-2,15,TGTGCCAGCAGTTACTCGGGCAGGGGGGGTTATGGCTACACCTTC,CASSYSGRGGYGYTF
TRBV5-1,NA,NA,TRBJ2-7,14,TGCGCCAGCAGCCCAAATACAGGGTCCTACGAGCAGTACTTC,CASSPNTGSYEQYF
TRBV18,NA,NA,TRBJ1-5,15,TGTGCCAGCTCACCGGGTGGGCCGGGAGGTCAGCCCCAGCATTTT,CASSPGGPGGQPQHF
TRBV5-4,NA,NA,TRBJ1-1,13,TGTGCCAGCAGCTTGAGCCCCGGGCAAGAAGCTTTCTTT,CASSLSPGQEAFF
TRBV18,NA,NA,TRBJ1-6,15,TGTGCCAGCTCACCCCAAAGGCCAGAGTTGACACCCCTCCACTTT,CASSPQRPELTPLHF
TRBV30,TRBD1,NA,TRBJ2-3,15,TGTGCCTGGAGTGCCCGGGACAGGAACACAGATACGCAGTATTTT,CAWSARDRNTDTQYF
TRBV25-1,TRBD1,once,TRBJ1-4,14,TGTGCCAGCAGTGAGGACAGGGGGATTGAAAAACTGTTTTTT,CASSEDRGIEKLFF
TRBV10-3,NA,NA,TRBJ2-1,15,TGTGCCATCAGTGATGGGAACAGGGATGGGAATGAGCAGTTCTTC,CAISDGNRDGNEQFF
TRBV25-1,NA,NA,TRBJ1-2,11,TGTGCCACCTCGGGGGAGATCGGCTACACCTTC,CATSGEIGYTF
TRBV2,TRBD2,NA,TRBJ2-2,19,TGTGCCAGCAGTGACGGCGGATTATCCGGGAGGGCCGACACCGGGGAGCTGTTTTTT,CASSDGGLSGRADTGELFF
TRBV4-3,NA,NA,TRBJ1-1,13,TGCGCCAGCAGCCCCGAACCGGGCACTGAAGCTTTCTTT,CASSPEPGTEAFF
TRBV6-6,TRBD1,once,TRBJ2-7,14,TGTGCCAGCAGTGACAGAGGCAGGGGGAACGAGCAGTACTTC,CASSDRGRGNEQYF
TRBV28,TRBD1,once,TRBJ2-7,15,TGTGCCAGCGCAAAAGGCCGGCAGGGGGTCTACGAGCAGTACTTC,CASAKGRQGVYEQYF